This is a list of T cell receptor beta chains from one sample in a study of vaccination and CD4 T cells after COVID-19. For these TCRs, the target antigens are not known. TCRdb fed the PCR reads into MiXCR, producing one record per CDR3 protein. The sample holds over 6,000 distinct CDR3 sequences; about two thirds are singletons and the top ten take roughly 36%. Sample: CD4+ T cells from blood, cultured in vitro. These receptors all come from a human donor in good health. Both conserved end residues are part of each CDR3. A D gene is named only where the DNA matches it firmly. The size field is filled for only some rows; it gives once, few, many or a size class.

v_gene: TRBV7-9; j_gene: TRBJ1-1; d_gene: .; abundance: .; CDR3aa: CASSLLVSGLMNTEAFF; CDR3nt: TGTGCCAGCAGCTTACTTGTATCCGGACTCATGAACACTGAAGCTTTCTTT
v_gene: TRBV18; j_gene: TRBJ1-1; d_gene: .; abundance: .; CDR3aa: CASSPLTGHNTEAFF; CDR3nt: TGTGCCAGCTCACCCCTGACAGGACATAACACTGAAGCTTTCTTT
v_gene: TRBV5-1; j_gene: TRBJ2-7; d_gene: .; abundance: .; CDR3aa: CASSPLTGAYEQYF; CDR3nt: TGCGCCAGCAGCCCTTTAACCGGGGCCTACGAGCAGTACTTC
v_gene: TRBV19; j_gene: TRBJ2-2; d_gene: TRBD2; abundance: .; CDR3aa: CASSMVGGTTGELFF; CDR3nt: TGTGCCAGTAGTATGGTGGGGGGGACCACCGGGGAGCTGTTTTTT
v_gene: TRBV20-1; j_gene: TRBJ1-1; d_gene: TRBD1; abundance: .; CDR3aa: CSARRDRGPFTEAFF; CDR3nt: TGCAGTGCACGCCGGGACAGGGGGCCTTTCACTGAAGCTTTCTTT
v_gene: TRBV20-1; j_gene: TRBJ1-1; d_gene: .; abundance: .; CDR3aa: CSARDHSRVATEAFF; CDR3nt: TGCAGTGCTAGAGATCATAGCAGGGTGGCCACTGAAGCTTTCTTT
v_gene: TRBV5-1; j_gene: TRBJ1-1; d_gene: .; abundance: .; CDR3aa: CASSEAGGTEAFF; CDR3nt: TGCGCCAGCAGCGAGGCAGGCGGTACTGAAGCTTTCTTT
v_gene: TRBV4-1; j_gene: TRBJ2-3; d_gene: TRBD2; abundance: .; CDR3aa: CASSQQGLAGAPAHTDTQYF; CDR3nt: TGCGCCAGCAGCCAACAGGGACTAGCGGGAGCTCCGGCCCACACAGATACGCAGTATTTT
v_gene: TRBV7-9; j_gene: TRBJ2-7; d_gene: TRBD1; abundance: .; CDR3aa: CASSLEHGRGRLYEQYF; CDR3nt: TGTGCCAGCAGCTTAGAACATGGCAGGGGGCGTCTCTACGAGCAGTACTTC
v_gene: TRBV30; j_gene: TRBJ1-2; d_gene: .; abundance: .; CDR3aa: CAWGGRTLRYGYTF; CDR3nt: TGTGCCTGGGGGGGGAGGACTCTTCGCTATGGCTACACCTTC
v_gene: TRBV6-2/TRBV6-3; j_gene: TRBJ1-1; d_gene: .; abundance: once; CDR3aa: CASTLTGPNEAFF; CDR3nt: TGTGCCAGCACCCTGACAGGACCTAATGAAGCTTTCTTT
v_gene: TRBV20-1; j_gene: TRBJ1-5; d_gene: .; abundance: .; CDR3aa: CSARVSPGSNQPQHF; CDR3nt: TGCAGTGCTAGAGTAAGTCCCGGGTCCAATCAGCCCCAGCATTTT
v_gene: TRBV5-1; j_gene: TRBJ1-2; d_gene: .; abundance: .; CDR3aa: CASSLNLQGSDGYTF; CDR3nt: TGCGCCAGCAGCTTAAACCTTCAGGGTTCGGATGGCTACACCTTC
v_gene: TRBV10-3; j_gene: TRBJ2-1; d_gene: .; abundance: .; CDR3aa: CAISGDRGWDEQFF; CDR3nt: TGTGCCATCAGTGGGGATAGGGGCTGGGATGAGCAGTTCTTC
v_gene: TRBV11-3; j_gene: TRBJ2-5; d_gene: TRBD2; abundance: .; CDR3aa: CASSLEGRASGSGGQETQYF; CDR3nt: TGTGCCAGCAGCTTAGAAGGGAGGGCTAGCGGGAGTGGAGGGCAAGAGACCCAGTACTTC
v_gene: TRBV15; j_gene: TRBJ2-4; d_gene: TRBD1; abundance: .; CDR3aa: CATSRDRQGWDIQYF; CDR3nt: TGTGCCACCAGCAGAGATCGACAGGGCTGGGACATTCAGTACTTC
v_gene: TRBV7-2; j_gene: TRBJ2-5; d_gene: .; abundance: .; CDR3aa: CASSLEGGRSGETQYF; CDR3nt: TGTGCCAGCAGCTTAGAGGGTGGGAGGAGTGGGGAGACCCAGTACTTC
v_gene: TRBV19; j_gene: TRBJ1-1; d_gene: TRBD1; abundance: .; CDR3aa: CASHRQGAWDTEAFF; CDR3nt: TGTGCCAGTCACCGACAGGGGGCATGGGACACTGAAGCTTTCTTT
v_gene: TRBV2; j_gene: TRBJ2-1; d_gene: TRBD2; abundance: .; CDR3aa: CASSYSGLAGIYNEQFF; CDR3nt: TGTGCCAGCAGTTATTCCGGACTAGCGGGAATCTACAATGAGCAGTTCTTC
v_gene: TRBV20-1; j_gene: TRBJ1-5; d_gene: .; abundance: few; CDR3aa: CSAYDRRNQPQHF; CDR3nt: TGCAGTGCTTACGACAGACGCAATCAGCCCCAGCATTTT
v_gene: TRBV2; j_gene: TRBJ2-5; d_gene: .; abundance: .; CDR3aa: CASSPRETQYF; CDR3nt: TGTGCCAGCAGTCCTAGGGAGACCCAGTACTTC
v_gene: TRBV24-1; j_gene: TRBJ2-1; d_gene: TRBD1; abundance: .; CDR3aa: CATKSVPGQGPSEQFF; CDR3nt: TGTGCCACCAAGTCTGTCCCGGGACAGGGTCCTAGTGAGCAGTTCTTC
v_gene: TRBV7-2; j_gene: TRBJ1-5; d_gene: .; abundance: .; CDR3aa: CASSLAPSGNQPQHF; CDR3nt: TGTGCCAGCAGCTTGGCGCCCAGTGGCAATCAGCCCCAGCATTTT
v_gene: TRBV10-2; j_gene: TRBJ1-1; d_gene: .; abundance: .; CDR3aa: CASSEAIGVGTEAFF; CDR3nt: TGCGCCAGCAGTGAGGCAATAGGGGTTGGAACTGAAGCTTTCTTT
v_gene: TRBV2; j_gene: TRBJ1-1; d_gene: .; abundance: few; CDR3aa: CASKGRLNTEAFF; CDR3nt: TGTGCCAGCAAGGGCAGATTGAACACTGAAGCTTTCTTT
v_gene: TRBV6-2/TRBV6-3; j_gene: TRBJ1-1; d_gene: .; abundance: .; CDR3aa: CASSYSGGNTEAFF; CDR3nt: TGTGCCAGCAGTTACTCAGGCGGGAACACTGAAGCTTTCTTT
v_gene: TRBV25-1; j_gene: TRBJ2-2; d_gene: .; abundance: .; CDR3aa: CASRSFGGEGTGELFF; CDR3nt: TGTGCCAGCAGGAGTTTTGGGGGTGAGGGGACCGGGGAGCTGTTTTTT
v_gene: TRBV11-2; j_gene: TRBJ2-7; d_gene: .; abundance: .; CDR3aa: CASEKAGRAGYEQYF; CDR3nt: TGTGCCAGCGAGAAGGCGGGCAGGGCGGGCTACGAGCAGTACTTC
v_gene: TRBV2; j_gene: TRBJ1-2; d_gene: .; abundance: .; CDR3aa: CASSEDGGEDGGYTF; CDR3nt: TGTGCCAGCAGTGAAGATGGCGGGGAGGACGGTGGCTACACCTTC
v_gene: TRBV5-1; j_gene: TRBJ2-1; d_gene: .; abundance: .; CDR3aa: CASTFRQERYNEQFF; CDR3nt: TGCGCCAGTACCTTCCGACAGGAGAGGTACAATGAGCAGTTCTTC
v_gene: TRBV7-2; j_gene: TRBJ2-7; d_gene: .; abundance: .; CDR3aa: CASSPKQGGEQYF; CDR3nt: TGTGCCAGCAGCCCCAAGCAGGGAGGCGAGCAGTACTTC
v_gene: TRBV7-2; j_gene: TRBJ2-7; d_gene: .; abundance: .; CDR3aa: CASSLDTGSYEQYF; CDR3nt: TGTGCCAGCAGCTTAGATACAGGGTCCTACGAGCAGTACTTC
v_gene: TRBV7-9; j_gene: TRBJ1-1; d_gene: .; abundance: few; CDR3aa: CASSLWATEAFF; CDR3nt: TGTGCCAGCAGCTTATGGGCCACTGAAGCTTTCTTT
v_gene: TRBV7-6; j_gene: TRBJ2-5; d_gene: .; abundance: once; CDR3aa: CASSLVRTEAQYF; CDR3nt: TGTGCCAGCAGCTTAGTTCGGACAGAGGCCCAGTACTTC
v_gene: TRBV6-2/TRBV6-3; j_gene: TRBJ1-2; d_gene: .; abundance: few; CDR3aa: CASSYATVLSNYGYTF; CDR3nt: TGTGCCAGCAGTTACGCGACTGTCCTTTCTAACTATGGCTACACCTTC